This TCR beta chain was sequenced during a study of Ad26.COV2.S vaccination and SARS-CoV-2 variants. This clone has just one count. Treatment here: around 19 received Ad26.COV2.S at low or high dose, single or two shots; about 5 received placebo; per-sample allocation not given. The investigators took samples on day 63 after the first vaccine or placebo injection. Built on an Ad26 vector, the vaccine expressed Wuhan-strain SARS-CoV-2 spike. TCRdb's table, derived via immunoSEQ multiplex PCR, lists solely in-frame clones and lacks some. The data contain over 450,000 clones, 89% of them seen just once; the ten biggest clones take up more than 1.5%. This CDR3 has 13 residues. CDR1 and CDR2 (germline): SGHNT, YYREEE (reference sequence). V lost 4 bases, J lost 8 bases, and 15 bases lay in between.

The sequences come from peripheral blood, collected in a trial of Ad26.COV2.S vaccine versus placebo. The clonotype comes from a person aged 18-60 years who received the Ad26.COV2.S COVID-19 vaccine or a placebo. This chain uses TRBV5-4 with TRBJ1-2, with D possibly TRBD1 on 5 matching bases. In DNA, the CDR3 is TGTGCCAGCAGCCCCAGTACGGGGCACGGCTACACCTTC. Translating gives CASSPSTGHGYTF.